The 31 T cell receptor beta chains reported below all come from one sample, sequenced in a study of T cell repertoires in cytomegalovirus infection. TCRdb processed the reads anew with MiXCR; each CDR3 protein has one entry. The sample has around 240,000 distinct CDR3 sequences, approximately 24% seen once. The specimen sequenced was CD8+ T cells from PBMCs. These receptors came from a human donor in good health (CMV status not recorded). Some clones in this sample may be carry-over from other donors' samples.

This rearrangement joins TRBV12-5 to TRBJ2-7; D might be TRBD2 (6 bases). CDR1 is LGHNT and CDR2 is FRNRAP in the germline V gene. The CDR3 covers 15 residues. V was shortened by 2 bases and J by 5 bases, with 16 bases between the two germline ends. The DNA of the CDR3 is TGTGCTAGTGGTTTGATCACCGGAGGGAGCGACGAGCAGTACTTC. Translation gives CASGLITGGSDEQYF.

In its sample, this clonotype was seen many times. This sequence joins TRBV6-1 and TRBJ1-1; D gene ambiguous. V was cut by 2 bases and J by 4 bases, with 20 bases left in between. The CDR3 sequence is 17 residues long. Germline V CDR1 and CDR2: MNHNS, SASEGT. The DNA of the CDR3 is TGTGCCAGCAGTGAAAAACCCCCCCCGGGAGATAGCACTGAAGCTTTCTTT. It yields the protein CASSEKPPPGDSTEAFF.

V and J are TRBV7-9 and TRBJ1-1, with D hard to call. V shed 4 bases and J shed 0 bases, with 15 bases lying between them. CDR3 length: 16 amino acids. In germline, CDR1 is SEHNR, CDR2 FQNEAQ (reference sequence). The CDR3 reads CASSSPWTEMNTEAFF. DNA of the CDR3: TGTGCCAGCAGCTCCCCGTGGACTGAGATGAACACTGAAGCTTTCTTT.

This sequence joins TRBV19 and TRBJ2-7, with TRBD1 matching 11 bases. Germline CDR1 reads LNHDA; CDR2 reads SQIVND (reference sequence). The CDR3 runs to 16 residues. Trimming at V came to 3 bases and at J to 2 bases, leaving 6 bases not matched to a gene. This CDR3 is CASSIRGQGDPYEQYF. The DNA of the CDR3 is TGTGCCAGTAGTATTAGGGGACAGGGGGATCCCTACGAGCAGTACTTC.

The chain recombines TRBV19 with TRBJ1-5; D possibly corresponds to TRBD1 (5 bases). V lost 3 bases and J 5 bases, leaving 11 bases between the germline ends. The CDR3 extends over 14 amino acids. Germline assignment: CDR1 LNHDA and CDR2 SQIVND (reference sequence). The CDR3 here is CASSIVGEDQPQHF. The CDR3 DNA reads TGTGCCAGTAGTATTGTGGGGGAGGATCAGCCCCAGCATTTT.

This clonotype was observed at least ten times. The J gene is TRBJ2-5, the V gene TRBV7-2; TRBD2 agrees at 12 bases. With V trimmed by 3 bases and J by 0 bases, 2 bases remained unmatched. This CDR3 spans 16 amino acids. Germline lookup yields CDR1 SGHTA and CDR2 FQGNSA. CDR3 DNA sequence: TGTGCCAGCAGCTTGCTAGCGGGGGGGTACCAAGAGACCCAGTACTTC. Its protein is CASSLLAGGYQETQYF.

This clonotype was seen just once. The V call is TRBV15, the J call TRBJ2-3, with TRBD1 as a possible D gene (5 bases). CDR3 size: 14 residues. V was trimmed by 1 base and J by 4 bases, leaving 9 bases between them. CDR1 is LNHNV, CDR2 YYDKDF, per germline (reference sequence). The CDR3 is CATSRVGVPDTQYF. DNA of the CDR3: TGTGCCACCAGCAGAGTAGGGGTCCCAGATACGCAGTATTTT.

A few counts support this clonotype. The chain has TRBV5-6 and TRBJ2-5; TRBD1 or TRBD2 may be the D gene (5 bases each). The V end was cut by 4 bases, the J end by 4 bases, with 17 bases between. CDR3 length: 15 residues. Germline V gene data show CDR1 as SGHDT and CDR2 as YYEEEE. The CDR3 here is CASSPRDGHAETQYF. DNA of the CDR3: TGTGCCAGCAGCCCCCGGGACGGTCATGCAGAGACCCAGTACTTC.

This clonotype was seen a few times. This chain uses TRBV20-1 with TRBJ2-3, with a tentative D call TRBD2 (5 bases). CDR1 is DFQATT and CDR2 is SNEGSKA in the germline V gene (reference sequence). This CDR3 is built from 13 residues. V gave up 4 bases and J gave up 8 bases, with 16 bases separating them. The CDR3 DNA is TGCAGTGCTAATCAGTTGGGGAGAGTTACGCAGTATTTT. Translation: CSANQLGRVTQYF.

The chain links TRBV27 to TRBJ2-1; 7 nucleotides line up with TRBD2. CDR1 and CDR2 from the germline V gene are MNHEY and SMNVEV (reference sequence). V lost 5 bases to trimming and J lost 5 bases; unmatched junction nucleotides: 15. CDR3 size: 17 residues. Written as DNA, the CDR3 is TGTGCCAGCAGTCCCCTCCCTCTGGGCGGGGGACACAATGAGCAGTTCTTC. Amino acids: CASSPLPLGGGHNEQFF.

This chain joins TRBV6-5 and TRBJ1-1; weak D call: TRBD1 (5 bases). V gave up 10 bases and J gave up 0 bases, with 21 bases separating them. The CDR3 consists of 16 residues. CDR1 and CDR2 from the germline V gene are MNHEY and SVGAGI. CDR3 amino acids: CATFFMGVNMNTEAFF. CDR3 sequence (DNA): TGTGCCACCTTTTTTATGGGGGTAAACATGAACACTGAAGCTTTCTTT.

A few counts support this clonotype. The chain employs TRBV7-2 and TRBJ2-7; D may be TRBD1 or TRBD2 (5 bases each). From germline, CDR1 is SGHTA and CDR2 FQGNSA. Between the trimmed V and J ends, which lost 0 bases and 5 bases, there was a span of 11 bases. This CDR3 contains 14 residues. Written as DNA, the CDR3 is TGTGCCAGCAGCTTAGCGGGGACCCTACACGAGCAGTACTTC. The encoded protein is CASSLAGTLHEQYF.

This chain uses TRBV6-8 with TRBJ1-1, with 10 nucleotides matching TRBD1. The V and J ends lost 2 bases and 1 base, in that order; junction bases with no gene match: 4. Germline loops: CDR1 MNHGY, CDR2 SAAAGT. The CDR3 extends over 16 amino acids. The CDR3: CASSYPTGGQNTEAFF. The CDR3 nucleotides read TGTGCCAGCAGTTACCCGACAGGGGGCCAGAACACTGAAGCTTTCTTT.

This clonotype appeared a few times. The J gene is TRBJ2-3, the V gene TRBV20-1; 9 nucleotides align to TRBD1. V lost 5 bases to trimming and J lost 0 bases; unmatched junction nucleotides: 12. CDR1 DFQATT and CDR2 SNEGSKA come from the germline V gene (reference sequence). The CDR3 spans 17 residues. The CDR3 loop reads CSAARDREPTSTDTQYF. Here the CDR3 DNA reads TGCAGTGCTGCACGGGACAGGGAGCCAACTAGCACAGATACGCAGTATTTT.

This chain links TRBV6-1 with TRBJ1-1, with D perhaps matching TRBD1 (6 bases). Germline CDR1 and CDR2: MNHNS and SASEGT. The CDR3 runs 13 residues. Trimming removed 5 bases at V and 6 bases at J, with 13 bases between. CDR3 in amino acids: CASSSGVWAEAFF. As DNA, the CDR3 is TGTGCCAGCAGTTCAGGGGTCTGGGCTGAAGCTTTCTTT.

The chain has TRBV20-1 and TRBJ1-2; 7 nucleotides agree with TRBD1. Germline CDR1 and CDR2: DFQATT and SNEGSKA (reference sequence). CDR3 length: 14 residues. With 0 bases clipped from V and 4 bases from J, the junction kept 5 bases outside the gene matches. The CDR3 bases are TGCAGTGCTAGAGAGAGGGGACAGCCCTATGGCTACACCTTC. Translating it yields CSARERGQPYGYTF.

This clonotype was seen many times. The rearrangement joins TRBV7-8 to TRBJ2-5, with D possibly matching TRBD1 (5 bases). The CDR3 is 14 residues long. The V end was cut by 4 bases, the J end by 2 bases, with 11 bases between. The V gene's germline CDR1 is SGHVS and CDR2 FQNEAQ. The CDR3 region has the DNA TGTGCCAGCAGCTCACAGGCGGATCAAGAGACCCAGTACTTC. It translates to CASSSQADQETQYF.

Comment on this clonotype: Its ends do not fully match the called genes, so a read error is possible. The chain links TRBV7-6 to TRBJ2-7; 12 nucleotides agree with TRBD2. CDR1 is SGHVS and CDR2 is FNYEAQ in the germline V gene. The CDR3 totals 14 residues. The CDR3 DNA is TGTGCCAGCAGCCCGGGACTAGCGGGCTACGAGCAGTGCTTC. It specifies CASSPGLAGYEQCF.

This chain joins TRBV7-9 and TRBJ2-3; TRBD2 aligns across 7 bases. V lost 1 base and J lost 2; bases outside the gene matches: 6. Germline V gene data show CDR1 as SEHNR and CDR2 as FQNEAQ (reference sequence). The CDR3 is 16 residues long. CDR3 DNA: TGTGCCAGCAGCTTAGTATCGGGGGGAGACACAGATACGCAGTATTTT. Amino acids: CASSLVSGGDTDTQYF.

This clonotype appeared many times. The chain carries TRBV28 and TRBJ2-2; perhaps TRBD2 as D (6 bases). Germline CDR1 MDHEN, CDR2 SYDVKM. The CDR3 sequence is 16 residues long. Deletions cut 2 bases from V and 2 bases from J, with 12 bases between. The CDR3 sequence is CASSLVGLTNTGELFF. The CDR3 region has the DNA TGTGCCAGCAGTTTAGTCGGACTAACCAACACCGGGGAGCTGTTTTTT.

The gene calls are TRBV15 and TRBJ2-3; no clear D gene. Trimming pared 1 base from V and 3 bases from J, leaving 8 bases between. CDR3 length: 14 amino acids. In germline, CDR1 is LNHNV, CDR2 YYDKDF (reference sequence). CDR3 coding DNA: TGTGCCACCAGCAGAGCCGTGTGGACAGATACGCAGTATTTT. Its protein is CATSRAVWTDTQYF.

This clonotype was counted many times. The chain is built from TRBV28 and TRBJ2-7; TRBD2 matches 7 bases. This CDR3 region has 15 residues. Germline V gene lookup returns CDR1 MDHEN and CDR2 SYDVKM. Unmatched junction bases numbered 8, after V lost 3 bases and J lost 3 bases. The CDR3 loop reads CASSFRGVLYYEQYF. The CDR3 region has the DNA TGTGCCAGCAGTTTTCGGGGGGTTCTTTACTACGAGCAGTACTTC.

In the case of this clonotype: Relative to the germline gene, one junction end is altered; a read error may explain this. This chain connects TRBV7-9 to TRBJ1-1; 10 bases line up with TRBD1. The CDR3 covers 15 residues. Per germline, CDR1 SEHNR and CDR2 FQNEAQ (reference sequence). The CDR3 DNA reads TGTGGCAGCAGGACCGGGACAGGGGCCAACACTGAAGCTTTCTTT. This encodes CGSRTGTGANTEAFF.

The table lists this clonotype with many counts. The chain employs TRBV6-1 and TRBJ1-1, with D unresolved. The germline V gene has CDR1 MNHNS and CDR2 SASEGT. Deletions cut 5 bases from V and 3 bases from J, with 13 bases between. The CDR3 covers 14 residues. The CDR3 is CASSPLRFHTEAFF. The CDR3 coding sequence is TGTGCCAGCAGTCCCTTAAGGTTCCACACTGAAGCTTTCTTT.

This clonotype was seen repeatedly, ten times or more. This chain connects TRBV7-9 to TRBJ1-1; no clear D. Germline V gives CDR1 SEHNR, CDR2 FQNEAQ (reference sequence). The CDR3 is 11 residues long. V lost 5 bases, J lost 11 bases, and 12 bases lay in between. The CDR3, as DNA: TGTGCCAGCAGCCAGACTGCGTTCGCTTTCTTT. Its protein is CASSQTAFAFF.

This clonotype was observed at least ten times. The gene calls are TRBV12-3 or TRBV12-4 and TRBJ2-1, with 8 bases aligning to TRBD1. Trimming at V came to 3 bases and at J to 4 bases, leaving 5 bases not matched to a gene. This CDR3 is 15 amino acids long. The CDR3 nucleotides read TGTGCCAGCAGTTTGTGGACAGGGATGTACAATGAGCAGTTCTTC. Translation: CASSLWTGMYNEQFF.

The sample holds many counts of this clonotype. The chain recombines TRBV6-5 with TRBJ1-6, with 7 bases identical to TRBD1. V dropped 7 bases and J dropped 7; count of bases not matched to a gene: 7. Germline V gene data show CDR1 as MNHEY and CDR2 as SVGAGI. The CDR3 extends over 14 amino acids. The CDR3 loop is CASTDRVRNSPLHF. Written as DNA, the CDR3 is TGTGCCAGCACCGACAGGGTGCGGAATTCACCCCTCCACTTT.

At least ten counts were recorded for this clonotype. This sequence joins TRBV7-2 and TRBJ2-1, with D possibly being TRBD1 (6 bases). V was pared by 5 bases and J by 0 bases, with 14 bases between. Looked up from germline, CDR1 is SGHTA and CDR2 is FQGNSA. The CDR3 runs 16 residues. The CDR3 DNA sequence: TGTGCCAGCAGCGGCTGGGGGCTGAGCTCCTACAATGAGCAGTTCTTC. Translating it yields CASSGWGLSSYNEQFF.

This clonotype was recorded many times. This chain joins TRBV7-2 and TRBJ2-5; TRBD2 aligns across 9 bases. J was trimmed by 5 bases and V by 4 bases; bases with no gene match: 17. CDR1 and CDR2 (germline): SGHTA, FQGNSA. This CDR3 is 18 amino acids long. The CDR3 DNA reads TGTGCCAGCAGCTCCGGCTTCGCGGGGGGGCCGTCGTACGAGACCCAGTACTTC. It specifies CASSSGFAGGPSYETQYF.

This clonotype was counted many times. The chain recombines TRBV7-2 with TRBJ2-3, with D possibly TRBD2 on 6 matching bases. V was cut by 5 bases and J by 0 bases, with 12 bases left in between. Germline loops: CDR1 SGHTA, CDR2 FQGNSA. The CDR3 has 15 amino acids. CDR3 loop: CASSRPGLSTDTQYF. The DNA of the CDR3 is TGTGCCAGCAGCAGACCGGGACTGAGCACAGATACGCAGTATTTT.

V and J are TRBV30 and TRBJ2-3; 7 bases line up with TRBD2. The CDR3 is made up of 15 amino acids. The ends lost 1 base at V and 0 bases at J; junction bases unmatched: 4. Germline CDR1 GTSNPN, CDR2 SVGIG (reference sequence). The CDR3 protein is CAWSGGTTSTDTQYF. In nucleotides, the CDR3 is TGTGCCTGGAGTGGGGGGACTACTAGCACAGATACGCAGTATTTT. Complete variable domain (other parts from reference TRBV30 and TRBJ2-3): SQTIHQWPATLVQPVGSPLSLECTVEGTSNPNLYWYRQAAGRGLQLLFYSVGIGQISSEVPQNLSASRPQDRQFILSSKKLLLSDSGFYLCAWSGGTTSTDTQYFGPGTRLTVL.